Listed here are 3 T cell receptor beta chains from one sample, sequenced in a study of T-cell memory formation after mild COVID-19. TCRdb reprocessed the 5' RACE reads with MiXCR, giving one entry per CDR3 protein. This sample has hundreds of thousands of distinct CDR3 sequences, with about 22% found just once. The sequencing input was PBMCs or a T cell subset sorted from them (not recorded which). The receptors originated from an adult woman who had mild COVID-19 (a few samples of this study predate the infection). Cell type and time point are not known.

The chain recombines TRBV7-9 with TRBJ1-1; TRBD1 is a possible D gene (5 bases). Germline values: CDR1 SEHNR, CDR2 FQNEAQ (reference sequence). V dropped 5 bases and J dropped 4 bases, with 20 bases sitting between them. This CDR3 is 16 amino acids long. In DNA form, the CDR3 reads TGTGCCAGCAGCGTTGCCGGGACGGGATGGGTCACTGAAGCTTTCTTT. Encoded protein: CASSVAGTGWVTEAFF.

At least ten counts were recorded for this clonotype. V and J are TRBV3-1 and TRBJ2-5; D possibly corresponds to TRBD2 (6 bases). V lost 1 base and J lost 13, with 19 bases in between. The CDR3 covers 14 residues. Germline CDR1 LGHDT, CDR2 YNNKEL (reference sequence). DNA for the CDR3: TGTGCCAGCAGCCAAGGTGGACCTGGACTATCTCTGTACTTC. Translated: CASSQGGPGLSLYF.

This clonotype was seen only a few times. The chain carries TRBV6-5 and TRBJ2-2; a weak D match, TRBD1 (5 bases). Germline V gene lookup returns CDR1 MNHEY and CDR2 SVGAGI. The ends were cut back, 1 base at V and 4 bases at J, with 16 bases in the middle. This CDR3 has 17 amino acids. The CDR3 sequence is CASSYWPGLISTGELFF. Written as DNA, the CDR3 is TGTGCCAGCAGTTACTGGCCAGGGCTGATTAGCACCGGGGAGCTGTTTTTT.